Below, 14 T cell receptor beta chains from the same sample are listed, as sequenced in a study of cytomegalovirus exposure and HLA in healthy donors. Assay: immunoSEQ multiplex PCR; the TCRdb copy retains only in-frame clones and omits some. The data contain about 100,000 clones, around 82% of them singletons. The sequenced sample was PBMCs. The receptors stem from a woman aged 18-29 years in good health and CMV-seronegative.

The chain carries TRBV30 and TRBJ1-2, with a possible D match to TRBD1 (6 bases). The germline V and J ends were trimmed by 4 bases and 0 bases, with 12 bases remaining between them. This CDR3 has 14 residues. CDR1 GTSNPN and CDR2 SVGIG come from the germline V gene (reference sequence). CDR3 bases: TGTGCCTGGAACACAGGGACTACTAACTATGGCTACACCTTC. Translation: CAWNTGTTNYGYTF.

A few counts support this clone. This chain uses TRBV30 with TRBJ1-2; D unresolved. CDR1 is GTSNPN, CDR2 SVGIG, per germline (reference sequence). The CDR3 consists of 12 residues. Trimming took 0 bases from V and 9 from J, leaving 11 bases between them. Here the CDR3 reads CAWSVQPGSYTF. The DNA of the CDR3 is TGTGCCTGGAGTGTACAGCCGGGGAGCTACACCTTC.

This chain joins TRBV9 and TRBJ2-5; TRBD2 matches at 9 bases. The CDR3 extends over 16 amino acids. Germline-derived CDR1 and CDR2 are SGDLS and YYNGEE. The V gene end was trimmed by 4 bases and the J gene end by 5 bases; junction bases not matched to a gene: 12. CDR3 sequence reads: CASSWGASGEGETQYF. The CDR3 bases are TGTGCCAGCAGCTGGGGGGCTAGCGGGGAAGGGGAGACCCAGTACTTC.

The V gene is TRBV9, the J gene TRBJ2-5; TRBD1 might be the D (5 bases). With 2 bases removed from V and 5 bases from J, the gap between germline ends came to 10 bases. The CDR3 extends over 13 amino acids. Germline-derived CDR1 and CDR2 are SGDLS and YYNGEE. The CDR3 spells CASSVQGFETQYF. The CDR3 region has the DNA TGTGCCAGCAGCGTTCAGGGCTTCGAGACCCAGTACTTC.

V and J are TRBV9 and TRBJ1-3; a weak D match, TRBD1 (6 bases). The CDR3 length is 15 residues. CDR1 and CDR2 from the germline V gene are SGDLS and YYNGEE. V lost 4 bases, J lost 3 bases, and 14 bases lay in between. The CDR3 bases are TGTGCCAGCAGCTCACCCGGGACAAATGGAAACACCATATATTTT. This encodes CASSSPGTNGNTIYF.

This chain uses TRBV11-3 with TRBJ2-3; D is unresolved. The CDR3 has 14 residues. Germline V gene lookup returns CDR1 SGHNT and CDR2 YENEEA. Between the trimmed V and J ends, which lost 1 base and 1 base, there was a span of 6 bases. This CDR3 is CASSLGRGTDTQYF. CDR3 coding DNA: TGTGCCAGCAGCTTAGGCCGGGGCACAGATACGCAGTATTTT.

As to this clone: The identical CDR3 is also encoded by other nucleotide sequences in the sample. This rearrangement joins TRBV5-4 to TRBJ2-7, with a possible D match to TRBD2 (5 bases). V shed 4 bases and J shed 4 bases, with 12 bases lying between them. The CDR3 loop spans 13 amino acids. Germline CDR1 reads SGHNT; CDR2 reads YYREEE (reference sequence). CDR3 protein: CASSPGGSYEQYF. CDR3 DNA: TGTGCCAGCAGCCCTGGCGGGTCGTACGAGCAGTACTTC.

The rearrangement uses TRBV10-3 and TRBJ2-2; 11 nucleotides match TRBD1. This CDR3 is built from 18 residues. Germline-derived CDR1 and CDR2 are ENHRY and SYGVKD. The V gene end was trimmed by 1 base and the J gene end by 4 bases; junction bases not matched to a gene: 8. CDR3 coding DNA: TGTGCCATCAGTGAGTACTTGGGACAGGGGGATCCCACCGGGGAGCTGTTTTTT. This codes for CAISEYLGQGDPTGELFF.

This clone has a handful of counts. CDR3 in DNA: TGTGCCAGCTGCGTCCGGGGGAGTCAGCCCCAGCATTTT. It codes for CASCVRGSQPQHF. The chain links TRBV6-9 to TRBJ1-5; perhaps TRBD1 as D (5 bases). The CDR3 is 13 residues long. Germline values: CDR1 MNHGY, CDR2 SVAAGI. With 8 bases removed from V and 6 bases from J, the gap between germline ends came to 14 bases.

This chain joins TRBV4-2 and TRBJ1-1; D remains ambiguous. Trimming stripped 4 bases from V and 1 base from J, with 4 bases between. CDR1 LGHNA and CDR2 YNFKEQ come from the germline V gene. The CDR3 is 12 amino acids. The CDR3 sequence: CASSPRNTEAFF. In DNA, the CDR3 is TGTGCCAGCAGCCCCCGGAACACTGAAGCTTTCTTT.

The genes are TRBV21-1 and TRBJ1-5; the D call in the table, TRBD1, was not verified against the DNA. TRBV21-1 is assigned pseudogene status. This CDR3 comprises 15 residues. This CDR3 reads CASSTTDQLNQPQHF. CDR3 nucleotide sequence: TGTGCCAGCAGCACGACAGACCAACTCAATCAGCCCCAGCATTTT.

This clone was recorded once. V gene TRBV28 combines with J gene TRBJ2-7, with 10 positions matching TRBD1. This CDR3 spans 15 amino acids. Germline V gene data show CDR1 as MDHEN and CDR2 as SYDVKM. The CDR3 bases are TGTGCAATCAGTTCATGGCGGGACAGGGGAAACGAGCAGTACTTC. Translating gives CAISSWRDRGNEQYF.

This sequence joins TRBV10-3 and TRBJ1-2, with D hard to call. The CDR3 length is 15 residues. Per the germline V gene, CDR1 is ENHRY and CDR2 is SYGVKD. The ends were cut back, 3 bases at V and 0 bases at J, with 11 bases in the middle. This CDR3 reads CAISDPNTANYGYTF. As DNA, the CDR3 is TGTGCCATCAGTGATCCAAACACAGCTAACTATGGCTACACCTTC.

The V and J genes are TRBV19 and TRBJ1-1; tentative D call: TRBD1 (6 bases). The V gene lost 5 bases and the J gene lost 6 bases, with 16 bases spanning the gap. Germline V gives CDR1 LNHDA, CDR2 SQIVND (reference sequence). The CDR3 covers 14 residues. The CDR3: CASSARGGSAEAFF. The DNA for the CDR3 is TGTGCCAGTAGTGCTAGAGGGGGATCGGCTGAAGCTTTCTTT.